The TCR beta chain described here comes from a study of Ad26.COV2.S vaccination and SARS-CoV-2 variants. Notes on the study in general: Across vaccine and placebo recipients, the breadth of non-spike TCRs was similar. People who got the vaccine had more spike-specific TCR breadth than people who got placebo.

Concerning this clone itself: Its cognate antigen is unknown.

Assay used: immunoSEQ multiplex PCR; TCRdb lists only in-frame clones, some missing. The sample lists 350,000 to 500,000 clones, nearly 90% occurring once. The CDR3 loop spans 12 amino acids. The germline gives CDR1 SEHNR, CDR2 FQNEAQ (reference sequence). V was clipped by 0 bases and J by 8 bases, with 2 bases between them. Treatment meaning: around 19 received Ad26.COV2.S at low or high dose, single or two shots; about 5 received placebo; per-sample allocation not given. All samples were drawn on day 63, counting from the first vaccine or placebo injection. The sample here was peripheral blood, taken in a trial of Ad26.COV2.S vaccine versus placebo. The TCR was taken from a person between 18 and 65 years old who received the Ad26.COV2.S COVID-19 vaccine or a placebo. The chain recombines TRBV7-9 with TRBJ1-6, with D hard to call. As DNA, the CDR3 is TGTGCCAGCAGCTTAGCTTATTCACCCCTCCACTTT. Translating it yields CASSLAYSPLHF.